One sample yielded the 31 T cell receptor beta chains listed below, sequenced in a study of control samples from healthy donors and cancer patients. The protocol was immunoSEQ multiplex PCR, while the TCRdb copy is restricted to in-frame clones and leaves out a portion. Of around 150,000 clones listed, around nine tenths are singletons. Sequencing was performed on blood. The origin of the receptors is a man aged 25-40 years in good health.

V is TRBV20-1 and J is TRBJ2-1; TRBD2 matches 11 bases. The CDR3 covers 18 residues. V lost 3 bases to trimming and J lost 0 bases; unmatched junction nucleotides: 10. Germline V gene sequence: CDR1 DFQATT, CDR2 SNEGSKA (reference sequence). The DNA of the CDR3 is TGCAGTGCTAGTCTTCTAGCGGGGGGTACCCGCTCCTACAATGAGCAGTTCTTC. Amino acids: CSASLLAGGTRSYNEQFF.

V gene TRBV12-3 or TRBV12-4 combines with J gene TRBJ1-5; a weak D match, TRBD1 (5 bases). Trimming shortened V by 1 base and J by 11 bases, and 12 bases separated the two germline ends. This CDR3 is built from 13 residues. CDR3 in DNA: TGTGCCAGCAGTTTAGTTGGGGGTGAGGCCCAGCATTTT. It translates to CASSLVGGEAQHF.

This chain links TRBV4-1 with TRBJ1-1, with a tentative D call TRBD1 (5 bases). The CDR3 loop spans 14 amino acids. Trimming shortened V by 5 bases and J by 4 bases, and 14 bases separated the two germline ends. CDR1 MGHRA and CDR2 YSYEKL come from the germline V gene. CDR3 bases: TGCGCCAGCAGCAAGGACATTGGGGGCACTGAAGCTTTCTTT. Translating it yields CASSKDIGGTEAFF.

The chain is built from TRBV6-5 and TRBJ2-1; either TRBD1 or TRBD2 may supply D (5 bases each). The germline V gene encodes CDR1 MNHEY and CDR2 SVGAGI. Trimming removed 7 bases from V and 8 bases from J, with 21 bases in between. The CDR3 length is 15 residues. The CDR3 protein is CASTYSWGTTDEQFF. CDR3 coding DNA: TGTGCCAGCACCTACTCGTGGGGGACGACCGATGAGCAGTTCTTC.

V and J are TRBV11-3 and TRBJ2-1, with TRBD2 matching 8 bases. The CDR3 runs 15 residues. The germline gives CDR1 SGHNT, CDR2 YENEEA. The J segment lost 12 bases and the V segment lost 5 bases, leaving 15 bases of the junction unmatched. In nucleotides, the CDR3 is TGTGCCAGCAGCCCCCGGGGAGCGGGAGCTGGCGGGCAGTTCTTC. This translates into CASSPRGAGAGGQFF.

CDR3 loop: CASSIDLTQPQHF. Written as DNA, the CDR3 is TGTGCCAGTAGTATAGATCTTACTCAGCCCCAGCATTTT. The chain joins TRBV19 to TRBJ1-5; no firm D call. The V gene lost 0 bases and the J gene lost 6 bases, with 6 bases spanning the gap. The germline gives CDR1 LNHDA, CDR2 SQIVND (reference sequence). The CDR3 consists of 13 residues.

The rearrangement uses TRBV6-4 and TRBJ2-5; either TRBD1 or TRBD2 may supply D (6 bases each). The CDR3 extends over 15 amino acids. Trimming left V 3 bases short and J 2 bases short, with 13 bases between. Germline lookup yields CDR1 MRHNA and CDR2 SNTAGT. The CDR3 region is CASSESGGPQETQYF. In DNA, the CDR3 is TGTGCCAGCAGTGAATCTGGGGGGCCTCAAGAGACCCAGTACTTC.

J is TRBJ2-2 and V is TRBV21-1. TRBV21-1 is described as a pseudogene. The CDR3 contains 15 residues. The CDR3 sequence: CASSGVTTNTGELFF. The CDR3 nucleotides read TGTGCCAGCAGCGGGGTCACAACGAACACCGGGGAGCTGTTTTTT.

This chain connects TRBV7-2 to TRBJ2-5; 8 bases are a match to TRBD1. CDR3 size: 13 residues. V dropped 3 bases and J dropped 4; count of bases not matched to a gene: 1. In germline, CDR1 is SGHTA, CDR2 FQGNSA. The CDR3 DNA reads TGTGCCAGCAGCTTGCAGGGGGCAGAGACCCAGTACTTC. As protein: CASSLQGAETQYF.

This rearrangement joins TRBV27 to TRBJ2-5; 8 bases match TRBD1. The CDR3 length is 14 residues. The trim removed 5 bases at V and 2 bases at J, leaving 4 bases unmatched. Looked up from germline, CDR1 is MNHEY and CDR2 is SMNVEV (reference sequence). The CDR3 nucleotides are TGTGCCAGCAGTATCAACAGGGGGCAAGAGACCCAGTACTTC. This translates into CASSINRGQETQYF.

The CDR3 loop reads CASRHPGESSYNEQFF. DNA of the CDR3: TGTGCCAGCCGCCACCCAGGGGAAAGCTCCTACAATGAGCAGTTCTTC. This chain joins TRBV7-3 and TRBJ2-1; D is perhaps TRBD1 (6 bases). Between the trimmed V and J ends, which lost 8 bases and 0 bases, there was a span of 17 bases. CDR1 SGHTA and CDR2 FQGTGA come from the germline V gene. The length of the CDR3 is 16 residues. The full variable domain, completed using reference TRBV7-3 and TRBJ2-1, is GAGVSQTPSNKVTEKGKYVELRCDPISGHTALYWYRQSLGQGPEFLIYFQGTGAADDSGLPNDRFFAVRPEGSVSTLKIQRTERGDSAVYLCASRHPGESSYNEQFFGPGTRLTVL.

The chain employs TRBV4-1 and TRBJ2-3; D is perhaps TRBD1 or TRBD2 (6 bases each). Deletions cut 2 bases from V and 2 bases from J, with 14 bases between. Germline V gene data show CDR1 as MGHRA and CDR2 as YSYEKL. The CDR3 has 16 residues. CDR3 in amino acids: CASSQSQGGTTDTQYF. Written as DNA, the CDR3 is TGCGCCAGCAGCCAATCCCAAGGGGGGACCACAGATACGCAGTATTTT.

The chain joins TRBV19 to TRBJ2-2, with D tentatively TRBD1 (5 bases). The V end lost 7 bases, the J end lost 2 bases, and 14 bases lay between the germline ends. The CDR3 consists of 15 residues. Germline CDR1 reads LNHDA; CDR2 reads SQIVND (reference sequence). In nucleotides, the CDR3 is TGTGCCAGTACGACCCACAGGCGAAACACCGGGGAGCTGTTTTTT. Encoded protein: CASTTHRRNTGELFF.

The chain's CDR3 is CASSVEGGDTEAFF. DNA of the CDR3: TGTGCCAGCAGCGTAGAAGGGGGAGACACTGAAGCTTTCTTT. V usage is TRBV9 and J usage is TRBJ1-1; weak D call: TRBD1 (6 bases). V was pared by 0 bases and J by 3 bases, with 9 bases between. The CDR3 contains 14 residues. Germline CDR1 is SGDLS and CDR2 is YYNGEE.

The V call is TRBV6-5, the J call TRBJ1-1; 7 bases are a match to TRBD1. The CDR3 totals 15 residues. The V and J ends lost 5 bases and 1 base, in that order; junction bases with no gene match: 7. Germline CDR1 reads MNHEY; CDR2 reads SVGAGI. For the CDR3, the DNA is TGTGCCAGCAGTCTAAAGACAGGGAGGAACACTGAAGCTTTCTTT. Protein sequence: CASSLKTGRNTEAFF.

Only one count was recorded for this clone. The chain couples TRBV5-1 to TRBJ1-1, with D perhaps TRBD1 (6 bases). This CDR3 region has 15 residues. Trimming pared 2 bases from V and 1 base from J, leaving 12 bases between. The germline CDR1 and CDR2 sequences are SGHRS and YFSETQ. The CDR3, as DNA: TGCGCCAGCAGCTTACAGGGTTTGGGGAACACTGAAGCTTTCTTT. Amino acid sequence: CASSLQGLGNTEAFF.

The CDR3 bases are TGCGCCAGCTCCCAAGGAGAGCCCTACGAGCAGTACTTC. Amino acid sequence: CASSQGEPYEQYF. The V gene is TRBV5-1, the J gene TRBJ2-7, with D unclear. V gave up 7 bases and J gave up 2 bases, with 13 bases separating them. There are 13 residues in the CDR3. Per the germline V gene, CDR1 is SGHRS and CDR2 is YFSETQ.

The CDR3 bases are TGTGCCAGCAGCCAAGTACAGGGTTACGAGCAGTACTTC. Its translation: CASSQVQGYEQYF. The J gene is TRBJ2-7, the V gene TRBV3-1 (or the pseudogene TRBV3-2); tentatively, D is TRBD1 (6 bases). This CDR3 has 13 residues. The V end was cut by 1 base, the J end by 4 bases, with 8 bases between. In germline, CDR1 is LGHDT, CDR2 YNNKEL (reference sequence).

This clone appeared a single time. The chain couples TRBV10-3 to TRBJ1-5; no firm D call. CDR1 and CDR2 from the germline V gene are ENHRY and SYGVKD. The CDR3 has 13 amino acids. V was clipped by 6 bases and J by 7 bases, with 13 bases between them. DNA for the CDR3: TGTGCCATCAGCCCCCGGGTGGGCCAGCCCCAGCATTTT. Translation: CAISPRVGQPQHF.

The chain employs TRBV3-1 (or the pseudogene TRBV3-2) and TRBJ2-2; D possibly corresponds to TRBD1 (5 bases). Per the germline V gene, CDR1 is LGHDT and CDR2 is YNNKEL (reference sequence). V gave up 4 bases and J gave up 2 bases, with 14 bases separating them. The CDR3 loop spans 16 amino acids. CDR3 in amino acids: CASSPRRQTNTGELFF. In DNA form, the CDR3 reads TGTGCCAGCAGCCCCCGTCGACAGACCAACACCGGGGAGCTGTTTTTT.

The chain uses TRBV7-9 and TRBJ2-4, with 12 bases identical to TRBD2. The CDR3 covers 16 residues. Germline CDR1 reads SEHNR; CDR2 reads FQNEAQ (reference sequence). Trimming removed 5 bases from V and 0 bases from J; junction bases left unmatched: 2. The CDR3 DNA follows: TGTGCCAGCAGCGTGACTAGCGGGGGAGCCAAAAACATTCAGTACTTC. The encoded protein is CASSVTSGGAKNIQYF.

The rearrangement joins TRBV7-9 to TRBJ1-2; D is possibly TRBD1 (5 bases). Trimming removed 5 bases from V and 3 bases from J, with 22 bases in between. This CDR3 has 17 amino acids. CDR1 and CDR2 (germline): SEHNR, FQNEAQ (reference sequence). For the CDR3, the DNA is TGTGCCAGCAGCCCCGGGCGGGGGAGGCAGGCCGACTATGGCTACACCTTC. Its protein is CASSPGRGRQADYGYTF. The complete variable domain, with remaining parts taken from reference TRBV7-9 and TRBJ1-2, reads DTGVSQNPRHKITKRGQNVTFRCDPISEHNRLYWYRQTLGQGPEFLTYFQNEAQLEKSRLLSDRFSAERPKGSFSTLEIQRTEQGDSAMYLCASSPGRGRQADYGYTFGSGTRLTVV.

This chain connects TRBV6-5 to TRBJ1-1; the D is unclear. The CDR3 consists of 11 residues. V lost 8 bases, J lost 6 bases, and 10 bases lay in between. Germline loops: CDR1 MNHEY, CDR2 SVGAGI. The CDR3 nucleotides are TGTGCCAGCGGTCCGTGGTCTGAAGCTTTCTTT. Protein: CASGPWSEAFF.

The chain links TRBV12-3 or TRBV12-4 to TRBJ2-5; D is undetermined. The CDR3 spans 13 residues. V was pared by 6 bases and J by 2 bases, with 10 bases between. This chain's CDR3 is CASSHVIQETQYF. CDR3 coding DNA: TGTGCCAGCAGCCACGTAATACAAGAGACCCAGTACTTC.

CDR3 DNA sequence: TGTGCCACCAGGTATGAAAAGGGGACCTACGAGCAGTACTTC. It specifies CATRYEKGTYEQYF. The chain has TRBV24-1 and TRBJ2-7, with D tentatively TRBD1 (5 bases). The length of the CDR3 is 14 residues. V lost 7 bases to trimming and J lost 2 bases, with 14 bases between them. The V gene's germline CDR1 is KGHDR and CDR2 SFDVKD.

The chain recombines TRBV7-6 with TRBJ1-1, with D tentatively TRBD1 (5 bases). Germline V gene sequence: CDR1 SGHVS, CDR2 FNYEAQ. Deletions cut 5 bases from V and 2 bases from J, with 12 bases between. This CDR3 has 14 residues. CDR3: CASSTEGVNTEAFF. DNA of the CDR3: TGTGCCAGCAGCACAGAAGGGGTAAACACTGAAGCTTTCTTT.

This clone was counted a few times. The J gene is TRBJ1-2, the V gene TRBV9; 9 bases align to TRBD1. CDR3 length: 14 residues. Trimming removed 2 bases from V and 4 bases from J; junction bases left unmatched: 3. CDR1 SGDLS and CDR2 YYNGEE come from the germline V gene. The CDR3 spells CASSVDRGVYGYTF. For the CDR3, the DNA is TGTGCCAGCAGCGTCGACAGGGGGGTCTATGGCTACACCTTC. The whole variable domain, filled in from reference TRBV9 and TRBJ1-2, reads DSGVTQTPKHLITATGQRVTLRCSPRSGDLSVYWYQQSLDQGLQFLIQYYNGEERAKGNILERFSAQQFPDLHSELNLSSLELGDSALYFCASSVDRGVYGYTFGSGTRLTVV.

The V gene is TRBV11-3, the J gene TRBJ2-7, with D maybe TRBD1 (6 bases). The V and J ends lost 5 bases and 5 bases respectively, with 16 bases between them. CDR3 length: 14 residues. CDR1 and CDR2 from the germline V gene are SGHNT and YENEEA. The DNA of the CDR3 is TGTGCCAGCAGCATAATCGGGGACACCCACGAGCAGTACTTC. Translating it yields CASSIIGDTHEQYF.

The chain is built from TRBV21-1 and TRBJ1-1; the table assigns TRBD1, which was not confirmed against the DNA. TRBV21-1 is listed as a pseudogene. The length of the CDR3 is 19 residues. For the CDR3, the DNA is TGTGCCAGCAGCAAGAGGGACAGGGGGTCGGATCGGAGAATCACTGAAGCTTTCTTT. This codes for CASSKRDRGSDRRITEAFF.

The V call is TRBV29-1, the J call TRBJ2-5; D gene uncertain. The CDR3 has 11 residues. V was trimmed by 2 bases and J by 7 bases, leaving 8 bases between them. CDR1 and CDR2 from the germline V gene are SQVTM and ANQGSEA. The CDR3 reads CSVEQVVTQYF. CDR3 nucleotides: TGCAGCGTTGAACAGGTGGTGACCCAGTACTTC. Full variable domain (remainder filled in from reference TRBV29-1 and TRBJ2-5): SAVISQKPSRDICQRGTSLTIQCQVDSQVTMMFWYRQQPGQSLTLIATANQGSEATYESGFVIDKFPISRPNLTFSTLTVSNMSPEDSSIYLCSVEQVVTQYFGPGTRLLVL.

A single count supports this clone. CDR3 DNA: TGTGCCAGCAGTGGGCTGGGGGGCTCTAACTATGGCTACACCTTC. Translated, it gives CASSGLGGSNYGYTF. J is TRBJ1-2 and V is TRBV2; D is perhaps TRBD1 (6 bases). V was cut by 4 bases and J by 0 bases, with 12 bases left in between. There are 15 residues in the CDR3. Germline V gives CDR1 SNHLY, CDR2 FYNNEI.